The text below deals with one TCR beta chain. Its recognized antigen is unknown. Base qualities are not recorded, but no much larger clone differs from it by a single base. This record comes from a study of blood T cell repertoires in COVID-19 (dated by TCRdb to 2019 to 2021). Some background on the complete study: Samples covering the acute and convalescent phases of COVID-19 were provided by collaborators in the United States, Italy and Spain. Nearly every sample came with metadata listing a de-identified subject ID, COVID-19 status, age in years and sex. The repertoires were released in a freely available public database meant as a resource for research on the immune response to SARS-CoV-2. The samples were drawn from two sources: the first 160 participants of the ongoing ImmuneRACE study, and 1,000 to 1,500 subjects contributed by 6 global collaborators. HLA class I and class II types, where available, came from metadata supplied by the sample provider rather than from assay-based typing. The dataset comprised deeply sampled blood TCRbeta repertoires from subjects exposed to, actively infected with, or recovered from COVID-19. The material from the prospective study consisted of cDNA or gDNA derived from T cells, B-cell-depleted T cells, or PBMCs. What the work shows at the level of the full study, not this receptor alone: The quantity of clinical and demographic metadata differed by source and by participant and was supplied without curation.

Reading the germline V gene (reference sequence) gives CDR1 SEHNR and CDR2 FQNEAQ. After removal of 1 base from V and 8 bases from J, the junction retains 17 bases not matched to a gene. The CDR3 contains 18 residues, cysteine and phenylalanine counted. Only the CDR3 part of the read is kept: 54 bases, read in frame from the first base. Each collaborating institution followed its own protocols to collect whole blood in K2EDTA tubes. For TCRbeta analysis, collaborator samples were shipped as frozen whole blood, as isolated PBMCs, or as DNA extracted from either sample type. TCRbeta CDR3 regions were amplified from genomic DNA by means of the immunoSEQ Assay, a bias-controlled multiplex PCR. The source study handled its data this way. Nucleated cell counts per sample were estimated from amplification of reference gene primers within the assay. To quantify the absolute abundance of each unique TCRbeta CDR3 rearrangement, sequence reads were collapsed and filtered. Productive Simpson clonality was computed per sample as the square root of Simpson's diversity index over productive rearrangements. TCRdb limited this immuneACCESS table to in-frame rearrangements with V and J called. A share of clones is missing; checked studies link under half to unresolved V genes, and the rest is unexplained. D and trimming come from the DNA, and the V and J calls and clone size come from that table. The sample table shows about 270,000 clones, and approximately 82% are seen once. The ten largest clones capture about 3.4% of the sample.

This TCR derives from a woman in her late teens or twenties with acute or convalescent COVID-19. The sequenced material came from peripheral blood. Rearrangement joined TRBV7-9 to TRBJ2-3; TRBD2 fits 8 bases in the junction. The nucleotide sequence is TGTGCCAGCAGCTTAGTTGCTAGCGGGTTCCCCGCACAGGGTACGCAGTATTTT. Its protein reads: CASSLVASGFPAQGTQYF.